The 24 T cell receptor beta chains below come from one sample, sequenced in a study of cytomegalovirus exposure and HLA in healthy donors. PCR used 60 Vbeta primers and 13 Jbeta primers. Profiled with immunoSEQ multiplex PCR; TCRdb holds only in-frame clones, not every one. This table has 80,000 or so clones, more than 50% appearing once. The sequencing sample was made of PBMCs. The origin of the receptors is a male donor in good health and CMV-seropositive.

The chain employs TRBV6-5 and TRBJ2-3, with D possibly TRBD1 on 6 matching bases. The CDR3 length is 15 residues. The germline V gene has CDR1 MNHEY and CDR2 SVGAGI. V shed 0 bases and J shed 4 bases, with 11 bases lying between them. The CDR3 loop reads CASSYSPQGSDTQYF. The DNA for the CDR3 is TGTGCCAGCAGTTACTCGCCCCAGGGGTCAGATACGCAGTATTTT.

The chain recombines TRBV5-1 with TRBJ2-3; the match to TRBD2 covers 10 bases. The CDR3 has 16 residues. V was pared by 0 bases and J by 6 bases, with 7 bases of the junction left unmatched. Germline V lookup: CDR1 SGHRS, CDR2 YFSETQ. The CDR3 here is CASSLERLAGPDTQYF. As DNA, the CDR3 is TGCGCCAGCAGCTTGGAGCGACTAGCGGGCCCCGATACGCAGTATTTT.

This chain connects TRBV6-5 to TRBJ1-2; perhaps TRBD1 as D (5 bases). V was shortened by 4 bases and J by 8 bases, with 14 bases between the two germline ends. CDR1 MNHEY and CDR2 SVGAGI come from the germline V gene. The CDR3 is made up of 13 amino acids. In DNA, the CDR3 is TGTGCCAGCAGTTTAGGGGCGCGGGGGGGCTACACCTTC. Amino acid sequence: CASSLGARGGYTF.

The chain links TRBV2 to TRBJ2-5, with 12 bases identical to TRBD2. Trimming removed 7 bases from V and 4 bases from J; junction bases left unmatched: 7. There are 15 residues in the CDR3. Per germline, CDR1 SNHLY and CDR2 FYNNEI. CDR3 loop: CASTPTSGRRETQYF. For the CDR3, the DNA is TGTGCCAGCACGCCGACTAGCGGGAGAAGAGAGACCCAGTACTTC.

The chain is built from TRBV4-3 and TRBJ1-2; D call uncertain. Trimming left V 0 bases short and J 2 bases short, with 13 bases between. This CDR3 has 16 residues. The germline V gene has CDR1 LGHNA and CDR2 YSLEER. The CDR3 loop reads CASSQEDTGINYGYTF. In nucleotides, the CDR3 is TGCGCCAGCAGCCAAGAGGATACGGGTATCAACTATGGCTACACCTTC.

The chain combines TRBV28 with TRBJ1-6; D is ambiguous. Trimming stripped 2 bases from V and 10 bases from J, with 9 bases between. The CDR3 runs to 13 residues. The germline V gene encodes CDR1 MDHEN and CDR2 SYDVKM. CDR3 amino acids: CASSLMAGSPLHF. For the CDR3, the DNA is TGTGCCAGCAGTTTAATGGCGGGATCACCCCTCCACTTT.

The chain couples TRBV10-1 to TRBJ1-1; the match to TRBD1 covers 9 bases. The CDR3 has 19 residues. Germline V gene sequence: CDR1 WNHNN, CDR2 SYGVQD (reference sequence). The V and J ends lost 5 bases and 11 bases, in that order; junction bases with no gene match: 27. This CDR3 is CASSNGTGRDPNPFRRAFF. The CDR3 DNA sequence: TGCGCCAGCAGTAACGGGACAGGGCGAGACCCCAACCCCTTCCGAAGGGCTTTCTTT.

The chain employs TRBV10-3 and TRBJ1-2, with D unresolved. Deletions cut 8 bases from V and 6 bases from J, with 16 bases between. CDR1 is ENHRY and CDR2 is SYGVKD in the germline V gene. The CDR3 extends over 13 amino acids. DNA for the CDR3: TGTGCCATCGCCGAGGGAAGGGAGGATGGCTACACCTTC. Protein sequence: CAIAEGREDGYTF.

This clone has a single count. The DNA of the CDR3 is TGTGCCAGCAGTGAAGGTGGAGGCAATTCACCCCTCCACTTT. Protein: CASSEGGGNSPLHF. The chain couples TRBV2 to TRBJ1-6; D gene uncertain. CDR1 and CDR2 (germline): SNHLY, FYNNEI. The CDR3 is made up of 14 amino acids. Deletions cut 1 base from V and 7 bases from J, with 8 bases between.

The chain carries TRBV28 and TRBJ2-2; a weak D match, TRBD1 (5 bases). CDR1 is MDHEN, CDR2 SYDVKM, per germline. Trimming cost V 1 base and J 12 bases, with 15 bases left between them. The CDR3 loop spans 14 amino acids. The CDR3 loop is CASSLSGRTRKLFF. The CDR3 DNA is TGTGCCAGCAGTTTATCCGGACGGACAAGAAAGCTGTTTTTT. Full variable domain (rest looked up from reference TRBV28 and TRBJ2-2): DVKVTQSSRYLVKRTGEKVFLECVQDMDHENMFWYRQDPGLGLRLIYFSYDVKMKEKGDIPEGYSVSREKKERFSLILESASTNQTSMYLCASSLSGRTRKLFFGEGSRLTVL.

The chain couples TRBV2 to TRBJ2-2, with a weak D call TRBD1 (5 bases). Trimming took off 2 bases at V and 8 bases at J, with 12 bases between the two ends. Germline V lookup: CDR1 SNHLY, CDR2 FYNNEI. The CDR3 loop spans 14 amino acids. This chain's CDR3 is CASSESQGPGELFF. The CDR3 DNA sequence: TGTGCCAGCAGTGAAAGCCAGGGTCCAGGGGAGCTGTTTTTT.

V usage is TRBV5-1 and J usage is TRBJ2-1; the match to TRBD2 covers 11 bases. Unmatched junction bases numbered 5, after V lost 2 bases and J lost 4 bases. This CDR3 comprises 16 residues. Germline V gene data show CDR1 as SGHRS and CDR2 as YFSETQ. This chain's CDR3 is CASSFGTSGGYNEQFF. The CDR3 DNA follows: TGCGCCAGCAGCTTTGGGACTAGCGGAGGGTACAATGAGCAGTTCTTC.

The chain recombines TRBV30 with TRBJ2-5; TRBD2 agrees at 8 bases. The CDR3 spans 14 residues. Trimming took 3 bases from V and 4 from J; bases not matched to a gene: 7. Germline loops: CDR1 GTSNPN, CDR2 SVGIG (reference sequence). CDR3 sequence: CAWSYPGGGETQYF. DNA of the CDR3: TGTGCCTGGAGCTATCCGGGGGGGGGAGAGACCCAGTACTTC.

The chain is built from TRBV6-5 and TRBJ1-1, with D tentatively TRBD1 (6 bases). The CDR3 has 15 amino acids. CDR1 MNHEY and CDR2 SVGAGI come from the germline V gene. With 0 bases removed from V and 4 bases from J, the gap between germline ends came to 12 bases. For the CDR3, the DNA is TGTGCCAGCAGTTACTCCGGTGGGGGGGCCACTGAAGCTTTCTTT. This encodes CASSYSGGGATEAFF.

This chain joins TRBV19 and TRBJ1-6; TRBD1 matches at 11 bases. The CDR3 has 15 residues. V dropped 6 bases and J dropped 9; count of bases not matched to a gene: 7. Germline CDR1 LNHDA, CDR2 SQIVND (reference sequence). DNA for the CDR3: TGTGCCAGTAGATCCCGGGGGACAGGGGGTTCACCCCTCCACTTT. Its translation: CASRSRGTGGSPLHF.

This clone was found a few times. The genes are TRBV9 and TRBJ1-1; TRBD1 matches at 10 bases. CDR1 is SGDLS, CDR2 YYNGEE, per germline. Germline trimming cut 2 bases from V and 6 bases from J; bases unmatched to any gene: 7. The CDR3 covers 15 residues. This chain's CDR3 is CASSVGTGELAEAFF. For the CDR3, the DNA is TGTGCCAGCAGCGTGGGGACAGGGGAATTGGCTGAAGCTTTCTTT.

The chain couples TRBV27 to TRBJ2-2; 8 nucleotides agree with TRBD1. Per the germline V gene, CDR1 is MNHEY and CDR2 is SMNVEV (reference sequence). V shed 5 bases and J 5 bases; nucleotides not matched to a gene: 13. The CDR3 length is 17 residues. The CDR3 region has the DNA TGTGCCAGCAGTCTCATAAGTAGGACAGGGAAGACCGGGGAGCTGTTTTTT. Translation gives CASSLISRTGKTGELFF.

This chain joins TRBV2 and TRBJ2-1, with 13 bases fitting TRBD2. The germline CDR1 and CDR2 sequences are SNHLY and FYNNEI. The CDR3 spans 17 residues. V lost 0 bases, J lost 6 bases, and 5 bases stayed unmatched. CDR3 bases: TGTGCCAGCAGTGAAGCTTCGGGACTAGCGGGGATCAATGAGCAGTTCTTC. Translated, it gives CASSEASGLAGINEQFF.

The chain joins TRBV4-2 to TRBJ2-1; TRBD2 aligns across 7 bases. Germline V gene sequence: CDR1 LGHNA, CDR2 YNFKEQ. V lost 0 bases, J lost 12 bases, and 8 bases stayed unmatched. The length of the CDR3 is 14 residues. The CDR3 loop reads CASSQDGSGRGQFF. The CDR3 bases are TGTGCCAGCAGCCAAGACGGTAGCGGGCGTGGGCAGTTCTTC.

The chain recombines TRBV5-6 with TRBJ2-5, with D unclear. The CDR3 sequence is 16 residues long. Germline V gene data show CDR1 as SGHDT and CDR2 as YYEEEE. V dropped 4 bases and J dropped 2 bases, with 18 bases sitting between them. The CDR3 loop is CASSPPYSTRQETQYF. The CDR3 DNA sequence: TGTGCCAGCAGCCCTCCCTACAGCACCCGGCAAGAGACCCAGTACTTC.

The rearrangement uses TRBV18 and TRBJ2-1; 7 nucleotides agree with TRBD2. Losses at the gene ends were 5 bases for V and 0 bases for J; bases not matched to a gene: 4. This CDR3 is 15 amino acids long. The V gene's germline CDR1 is KGHSH and CDR2 LQKENI. The CDR3 DNA reads TGTGCCAGCTCAGGGAGGACTAGCTCCTACAATGAGCAGTTCTTC. It encodes CASSGRTSSYNEQFF.

This clone showed up just a few times. The rearrangement uses TRBV9 and TRBJ2-3, with 7 positions matching TRBD2. The trim removed 4 bases at V and 3 bases at J, leaving 11 bases unmatched. Germline lookup yields CDR1 SGDLS and CDR2 YYNGEE. The CDR3 spans 16 residues. In DNA form, the CDR3 reads TGTGCCAGCAGCCCAAGACTAGCTCAAAAGACAGATACGCAGTATTTT. It codes for CASSPRLAQKTDTQYF.

The genes are TRBV5-1 and TRBJ2-1, with D tentatively TRBD2 (6 bases). The CDR3 totals 13 residues. Trimming cost V 4 bases and J 7 bases, with 12 bases left between them. Germline CDR1 reads SGHRS; CDR2 reads YFSETQ. CDR3 DNA: TGCGCCAGCAGCCGGGACTCTAGGAATGAGCAGTTCTTC. Translated, it gives CASSRDSRNEQFF.

The chain is built from TRBV10-3 and TRBJ2-3, with 9 bases aligning to TRBD2. The V segment lost 8 bases and the J segment 1 base; nucleotides outside the gene matches: 10. The CDR3 runs to 16 residues. CDR1 ENHRY and CDR2 SYGVKD come from the germline V gene. As DNA, the CDR3 is TGTGCCATCCGTGCTAGCGGGGACTGGGGCACAGATACGCAGTATTTT. Encoded protein: CAIRASGDWGTDTQYF.